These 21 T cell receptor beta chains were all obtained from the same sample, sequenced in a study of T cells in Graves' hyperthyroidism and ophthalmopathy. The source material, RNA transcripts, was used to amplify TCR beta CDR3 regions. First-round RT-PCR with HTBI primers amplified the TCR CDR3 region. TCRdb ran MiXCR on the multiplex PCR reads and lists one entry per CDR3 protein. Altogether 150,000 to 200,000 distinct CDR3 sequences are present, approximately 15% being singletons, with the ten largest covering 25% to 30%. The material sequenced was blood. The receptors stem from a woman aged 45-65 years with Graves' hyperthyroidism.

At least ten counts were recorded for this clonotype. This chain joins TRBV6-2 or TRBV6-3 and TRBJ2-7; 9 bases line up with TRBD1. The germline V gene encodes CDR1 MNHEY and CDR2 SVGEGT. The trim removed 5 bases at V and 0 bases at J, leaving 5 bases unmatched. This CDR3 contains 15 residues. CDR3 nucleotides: TGTGCCAGCAGTGACGGGACAGGGAACTCCTACGAGCAGTACTTC. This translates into CASSDGTGNSYEQYF.

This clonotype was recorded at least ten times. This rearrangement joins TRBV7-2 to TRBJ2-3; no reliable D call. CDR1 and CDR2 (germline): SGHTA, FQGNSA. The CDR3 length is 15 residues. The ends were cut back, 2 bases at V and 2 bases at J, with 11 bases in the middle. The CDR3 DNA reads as TGTGCCAGCAGCTTACTCCGGTCCGACACAGATACGCAGTATTTT. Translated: CASSLLRSDTDTQYF.

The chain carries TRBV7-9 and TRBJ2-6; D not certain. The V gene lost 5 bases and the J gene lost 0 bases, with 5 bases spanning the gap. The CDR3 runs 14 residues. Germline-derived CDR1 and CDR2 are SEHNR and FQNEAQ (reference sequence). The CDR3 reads CASSQSSGANVLTF. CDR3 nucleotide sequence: TGTGCCAGCAGCCAATCCTCTGGGGCCAACGTCCTGACTTTC. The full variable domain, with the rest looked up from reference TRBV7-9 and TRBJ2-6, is DTGVSQNPRHKITKRGQNVTFRCDPISEHNRLYWYRQTLGQGPEFLTYFQNEAQLEKSRLLSDRFSAERPKGSFSTLEIQRTEQGDSAMYLCASSQSSGANVLTFGAGSRLTVL.

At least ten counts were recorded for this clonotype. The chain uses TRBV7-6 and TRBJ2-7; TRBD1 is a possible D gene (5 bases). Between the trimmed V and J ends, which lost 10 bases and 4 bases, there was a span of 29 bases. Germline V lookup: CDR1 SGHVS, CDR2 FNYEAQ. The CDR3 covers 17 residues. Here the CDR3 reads CATPRRASRASWYEQYF. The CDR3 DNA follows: TGTGCCACCCCACGTCGGGCAAGCAGGGCCAGCTGGTACGAGCAGTACTTC.

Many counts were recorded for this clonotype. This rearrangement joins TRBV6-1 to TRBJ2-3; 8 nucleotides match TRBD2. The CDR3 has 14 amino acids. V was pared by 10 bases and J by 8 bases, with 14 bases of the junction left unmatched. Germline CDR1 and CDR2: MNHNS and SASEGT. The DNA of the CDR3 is TGTGCCAACCAGCGGGGGCAAGGTTCGGGTACGCAGTATTTT. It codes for CANQRGQGSGTQYF.

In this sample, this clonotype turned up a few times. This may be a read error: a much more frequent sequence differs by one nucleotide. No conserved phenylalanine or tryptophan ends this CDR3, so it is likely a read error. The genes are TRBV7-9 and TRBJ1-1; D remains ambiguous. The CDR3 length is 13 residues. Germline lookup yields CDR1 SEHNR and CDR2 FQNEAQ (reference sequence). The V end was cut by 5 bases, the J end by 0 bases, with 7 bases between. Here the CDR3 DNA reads TGTGCCAGCAGCCATGGGGTGAACACTGAAGCTTTCCTT. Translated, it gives CASSHGVNTEAFL.

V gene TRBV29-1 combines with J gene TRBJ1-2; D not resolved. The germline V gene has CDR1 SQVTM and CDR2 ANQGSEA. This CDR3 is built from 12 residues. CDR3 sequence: CGGSSGSYGYTF. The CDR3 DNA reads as TGCGGCGGGAGCAGCGGCAGCTATGGCTACACCTTC. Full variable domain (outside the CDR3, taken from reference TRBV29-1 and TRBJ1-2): SAVISQKPSRDICQRGTSLTIQCQVDSQVTMMFWYRQQPGQSLTLIATANQGSEATYESGFVIDKFPISRPNLTFSTLTVSNMSPEDSSIYLCGGSSGSYGYTFGSGTRLTVV.

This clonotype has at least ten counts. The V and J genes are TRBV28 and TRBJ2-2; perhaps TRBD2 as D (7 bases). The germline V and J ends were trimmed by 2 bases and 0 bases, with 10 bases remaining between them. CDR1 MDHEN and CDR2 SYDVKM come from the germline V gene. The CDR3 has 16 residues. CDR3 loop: CASSLAGATNTGELFF. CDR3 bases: TGTGCCAGCAGTTTAGCGGGGGCTACGAACACCGGGGAGCTGTTTTTT.

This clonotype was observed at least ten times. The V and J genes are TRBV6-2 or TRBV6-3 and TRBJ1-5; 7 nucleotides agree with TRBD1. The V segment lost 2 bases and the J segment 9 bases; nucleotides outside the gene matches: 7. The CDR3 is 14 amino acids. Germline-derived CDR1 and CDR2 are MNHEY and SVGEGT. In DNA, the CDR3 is TGTGCCAGCAGTTACCGGCAGGGGGTATGGCCCCAGCATTTT. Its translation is CASSYRQGVWPQHF.

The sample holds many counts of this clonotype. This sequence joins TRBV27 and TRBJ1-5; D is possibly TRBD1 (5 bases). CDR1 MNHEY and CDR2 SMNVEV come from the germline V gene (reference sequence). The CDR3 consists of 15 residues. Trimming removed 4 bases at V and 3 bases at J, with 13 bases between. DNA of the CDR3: TGTGCCAGCAGTTCCGCTGACAGACTCAATCAGCCCCAGCATTTT. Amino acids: CASSSADRLNQPQHF.

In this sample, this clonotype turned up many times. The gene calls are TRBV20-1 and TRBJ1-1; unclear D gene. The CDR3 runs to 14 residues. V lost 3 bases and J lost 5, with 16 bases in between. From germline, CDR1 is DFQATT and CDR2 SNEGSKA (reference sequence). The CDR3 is CSASGSFLRTEAFF. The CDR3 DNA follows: TGCAGTGCTAGCGGATCCTTCTTGCGGACTGAAGCTTTCTTT.

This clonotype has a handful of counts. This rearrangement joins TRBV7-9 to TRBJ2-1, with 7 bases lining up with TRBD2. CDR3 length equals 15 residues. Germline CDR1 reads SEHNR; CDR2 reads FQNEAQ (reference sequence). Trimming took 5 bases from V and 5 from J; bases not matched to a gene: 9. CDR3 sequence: CASSRDYIANNEQFF. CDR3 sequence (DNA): TGTGCCAGCAGCCGGGACTACATAGCAAACAATGAGCAGTTCTTC. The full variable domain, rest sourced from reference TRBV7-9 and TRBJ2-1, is DTGVSQNPRHKITKRGQNVTFRCDPISEHNRLYWYRQTLGQGPEFLTYFQNEAQLEKSRLLSDRFSAERPKGSFSTLEIQRTEQGDSAMYLCASSRDYIANNEQFFGPGTRLTVL.

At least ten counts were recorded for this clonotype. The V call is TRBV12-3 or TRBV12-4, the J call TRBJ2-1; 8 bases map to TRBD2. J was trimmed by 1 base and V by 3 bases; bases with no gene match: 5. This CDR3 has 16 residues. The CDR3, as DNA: TGTGCCAGCAGTTTCTGGCGGGGGGTTTCCTACAATGAGCAGTTCTTC. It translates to CASSFWRGVSYNEQFF.

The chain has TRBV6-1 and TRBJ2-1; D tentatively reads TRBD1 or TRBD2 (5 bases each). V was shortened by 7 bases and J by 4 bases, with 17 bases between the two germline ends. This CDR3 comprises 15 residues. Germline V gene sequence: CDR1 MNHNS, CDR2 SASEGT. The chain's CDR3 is CASIGGGTGYNEQFF. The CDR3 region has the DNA TGTGCCAGCATCGGAGGAGGCACAGGATACAATGAGCAGTTCTTC.

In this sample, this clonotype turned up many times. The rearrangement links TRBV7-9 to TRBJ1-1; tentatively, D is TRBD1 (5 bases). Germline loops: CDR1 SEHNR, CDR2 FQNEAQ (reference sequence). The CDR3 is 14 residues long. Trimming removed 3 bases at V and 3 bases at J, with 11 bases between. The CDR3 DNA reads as TGTGCCAGCAGCTTCCCAGGGAGGGACACTGAAGCTTTCTTT. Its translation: CASSFPGRDTEAFF.

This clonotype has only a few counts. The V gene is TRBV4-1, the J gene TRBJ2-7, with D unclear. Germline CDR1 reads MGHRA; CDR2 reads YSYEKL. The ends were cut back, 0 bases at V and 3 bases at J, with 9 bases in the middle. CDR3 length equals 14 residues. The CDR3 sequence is CASSQDPAVYEQYF. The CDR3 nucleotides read TGCGCCAGCAGCCAAGACCCAGCAGTCTACGAGCAGTACTTC.

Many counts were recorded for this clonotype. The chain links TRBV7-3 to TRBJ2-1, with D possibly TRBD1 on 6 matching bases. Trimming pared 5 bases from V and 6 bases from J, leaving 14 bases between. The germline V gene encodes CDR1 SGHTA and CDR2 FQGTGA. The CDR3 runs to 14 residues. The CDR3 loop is CASSDTGTTNEQFF. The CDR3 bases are TGTGCCAGCAGCGACACCGGGACAACCAATGAGCAGTTCTTC.

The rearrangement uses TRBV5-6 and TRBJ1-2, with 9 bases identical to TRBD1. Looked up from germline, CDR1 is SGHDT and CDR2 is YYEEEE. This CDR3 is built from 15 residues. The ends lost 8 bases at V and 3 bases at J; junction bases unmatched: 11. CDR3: CASSLWGQGYYGYTF. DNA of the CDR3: TGTGCCAGTTCTCTATGGGGACAGGGCTACTATGGCTACACCTTC.

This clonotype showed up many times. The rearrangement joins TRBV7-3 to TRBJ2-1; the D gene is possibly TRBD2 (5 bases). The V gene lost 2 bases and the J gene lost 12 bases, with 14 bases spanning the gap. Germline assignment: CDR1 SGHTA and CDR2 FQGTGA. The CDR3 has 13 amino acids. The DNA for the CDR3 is TGTGCCAGCAGCTTATCAAAAGGGAGTGCGCAGTTCTTC. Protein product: CASSLSKGSAQFF.

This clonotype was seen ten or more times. The CDR3 DNA is TGTGCCAGCAGCTCGGACGGGACCCGTGGCTACACCTTC. Translation: CASSSDGTRGYTF. The gene calls are TRBV5-4 and TRBJ1-2; D possibly corresponds to TRBD1 (5 bases). V was shortened by 3 bases and J by 7 bases, with 13 bases between the two germline ends. This CDR3 has 13 amino acids. Per the germline V gene, CDR1 is SGHNT and CDR2 is YYREEE (reference sequence).

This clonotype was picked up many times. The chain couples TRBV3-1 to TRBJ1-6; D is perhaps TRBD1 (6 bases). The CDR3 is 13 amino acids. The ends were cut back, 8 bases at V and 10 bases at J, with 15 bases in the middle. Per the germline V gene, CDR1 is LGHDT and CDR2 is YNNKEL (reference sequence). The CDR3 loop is CASSQGRESPLHF. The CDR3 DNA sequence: TGTGCCAGCTCGCAGGGGAGGGAATCACCCCTCCACTTT.